The clone carrying this T cell receptor (beta chain) was observed a handful of times. Antigen unknown. The sample is drawn from a study of cytomegalovirus exposure and HLA in healthy donors. This CDR3 comprises 12 residues. Germline lookup yields CDR1 MNHNY and CDR2 SVGAGI (reference sequence). Trimming took off 8 bases at V and 3 bases at J, with 7 bases between the two ends. Primers included in the PCR were 60 Vbeta and 13 Jbeta primers. Clones were read by immunoSEQ multiplex PCR, and TCRdb kept only the in-frame ones, dropping some. The table has over 100,000 clones, 60% to 85% seen once. Study observations and caveats: Through in vitro validation, three CMV-associated chains were shown to be specific for CMV antigens.

Sequenced: PBMCs. This receptor was obtained from a female donor in good health and CMV-seronegative. The chain joins TRBV6-6 to TRBJ1-4; D call uncertain. CDR3 nucleotides: TGTGCCAGCGGAGATCCTAATGAAAAACTGTTTTTT. Residues: CASGDPNEKLFF.